These 25 T cell receptor beta chains were all obtained from the same sample, sequenced in a study of read filtering for tumor transcriptome and immune sequencing. The library was built from about 370 ng RNA with molecular barcoded adaptors for alpha/delta and beta/gamma chains. TCRdb re-called the reads with MiXCR, one entry per CDR3 protein. The sample gives more than 35,000 distinct CDR3 sequences, roughly 13% of which show up once; around 36% is in the top ten. The sample consisted of a population of CD138-negative cells sorted from bone marrow. These TCRs come from a donor aged 40 or older with multiple myeloma.

Notes on this clonotype: A much larger clone lies a single base off, so this may be a read error. The chain is built from TRBV30 and TRBJ1-2, with D hard to call. Per germline, CDR1 GTSNPN and CDR2 SVGIG (reference sequence). V was trimmed by 8 bases and J by 6 bases, leaving 19 bases between them. The CDR3 is made up of 13 amino acids. The CDR3 here is CARTPLVEDGYTF. In DNA, the CDR3 is TGTGCCCGGACCCCTCTGGTGGAGGATGGCTACACCTTC.

This clonotype was seen repeatedly, ten times or more. V and J are TRBV12-3 or TRBV12-4 and TRBJ2-1; 7 positions agree with TRBD1. The CDR3 length is 13 residues. The V segment lost 5 bases and the J segment 11 bases; nucleotides outside the gene matches: 9. In nucleotides, the CDR3 is TGTGCCAGCAGTCCCCAACAGGGGTTGCAGCAGTTCTTC. Translated, it gives CASSPQQGLQQFF.

The chain recombines TRBV11-2 with TRBJ2-7, with 12 bases fitting TRBD2. In germline, CDR1 is SGHAT, CDR2 FQNNGV. The CDR3 runs to 18 residues. J gave up 2 bases and V 5 bases, and 13 bases lay outside the gene matches. CDR3 nucleotides: TGTGCCAGCAGCCCCGTCTCCCGGACTAGCGGGACCCCCTACGAGCAGTACTTC. This translates into CASSPVSRTSGTPYEQYF.

This clonotype was seen more than once but under ten times. This likely comes from a read error, as the CDR3 has no conserved phenylalanine or tryptophan at its end. The chain is built from TRBV7-9 and TRBJ2-2, with D unclear. The CDR3 consists of 14 residues. The germline V gene encodes CDR1 SEHNR and CDR2 FQNEAQ (reference sequence). The germline V and J ends were trimmed by 1 base and 6 bases, with 9 bases remaining between them. This chain's CDR3 is CASSLGGGAGELFL. The CDR3 DNA follows: TGTGCCAGCAGCTTAGGAGGCGGTGCCGGGGAGCTGTTTCTT.

This clonotype was detected a few times. This chain uses TRBV10-2 with TRBJ1-3, with D possibly matching TRBD1 (5 bases). Germline CDR1 is WSHSY and CDR2 is SAAADI. Trimming cost V 5 bases and J 4 bases, with 18 bases left between them. The CDR3 contains 16 residues. CDR3 in amino acids: CASSSGTLAGGNTIYF. The CDR3 DNA is TGCGCCAGCAGTTCCGGGACCTTGGCGGGAGGAAACACCATATATTTT.

This clonotype was counted many times. This chain joins TRBV12-3 or TRBV12-4 and TRBJ2-2; D gene ambiguous. Trimming took 2 bases from V and 1 from J, leaving 5 bases between them. This CDR3 has 14 amino acids. The CDR3 here is CASSLRRNTGELFF. Here the CDR3 DNA reads TGTGCCAGCAGTTTACGCAGGAACACCGGGGAGCTGTTTTTT.

This rearrangement joins TRBV5-1 to TRBJ2-7; no clear D gene. The ends were cut back, 4 bases at V and 6 bases at J, with 14 bases in the middle. In germline, CDR1 is SGHRS, CDR2 YFSETQ. The CDR3 is 13 amino acids. The CDR3 bases are TGCGCCAGCAGCGGTTCCCTAGTTGGCGAGCAGTACTTC. Translating it yields CASSGSLVGEQYF.

Turning to this clonotype: It may be a read error: a sequence one base away is much more abundant. J is TRBJ2-3 and V is TRBV7-3; D uncertain. Germline V lookup: CDR1 SGHTA, CDR2 FQGTGA. The CDR3 has 11 amino acids. The V end was cut by 10 bases, the J end by 4 bases, with 9 bases between. The CDR3 here is CATQSADTQYF. The CDR3 region has the DNA TGTGCCACCCAGAGCGCAGATACGCAGTATTTT.

There are many counts of this clonotype. The V gene is TRBV6-2 or TRBV6-3, the J gene TRBJ2-7; 11 nucleotides match TRBD2. The V and J ends lost 6 bases and 12 bases, in that order; junction bases with no gene match: 10. The germline CDR1 and CDR2 sequences are MNHEY and SVGEGT. This CDR3 comprises 13 residues. The CDR3 here is CASRLAGDPRGYF. The DNA of the CDR3 is TGTGCCAGCAGACTAGCGGGGGATCCAAGGGGGTACTTC.

To note about this clonotype: One end of the junction fails to match germline, which may point to a read error. V and J are TRBV9 and TRBJ2-1; D is possibly TRBD1 (6 bases). The germline V gene has CDR1 SGDLS and CDR2 YYNGEE. The CDR3 contains 15 residues. For the CDR3, the DNA is TGTGCCATCAGCGTAGGTGTCAGGGGCTTGCATGAGCAGTTCTTC. Encoded protein: CAISVGVRGLHEQFF. The full variable domain, with the rest looked up from reference TRBV9 and TRBJ2-1, is DSGVTQTPKHLITATGQRVTLRCSPRSGDLSVYWYQQSLDQGLQFLIQYYNGEERAKGNILERFSAQQFPDLHSELNLSSLELGDSALYFCAISVGVRGLHEQFFGPGTRLTVL.

Details on this clonotype: This could be a read error, since a much larger clone is one nucleotide away. This chain uses TRBV20-1 with TRBJ2-1, with D maybe TRBD2 (6 bases). This CDR3 has 15 amino acids. V lost 3 bases, J lost 5 bases, and 17 bases lay in between. Germline assignment: CDR1 DFQATT and CDR2 SNEGSKA (reference sequence). CDR3 in DNA: TGCAGTGCTAGTGAATGGGGGAGGCAAGACAATGAGCAGTTCTTC. Amino acid sequence: CSASEWGRQDNEQFF.

This clonotype was counted ten times or more. V usage is TRBV24-1 and J usage is TRBJ2-1; the match to TRBD2 covers 9 bases. V was pared by 6 bases and J by 0 bases, with 5 bases of the junction left unmatched. CDR3 size: 16 residues. From germline, CDR1 is KGHDR and CDR2 SFDVKD. CDR3 loop: CATSYGTSSSYNEQFF. The CDR3 bases are TGTGCCACCAGTTACGGGACTAGCAGCTCCTACAATGAGCAGTTCTTC.

This clonotype has a count of ten or more. The rearrangement joins TRBV20-1 to TRBJ2-3; no clear D. With 5 bases removed from V and 4 bases from J, the gap between germline ends came to 13 bases. CDR1 is DFQATT and CDR2 is SNEGSKA in the germline V gene (reference sequence). The CDR3 length is 13 residues. The DNA of the CDR3 is TGCAGTGCTTGGGGTTCCCCCGCAGATACGCAGTATTTT. Amino acid sequence: CSAWGSPADTQYF.

This clonotype has at least ten counts. The CDR3 sequence: CASSLYFRQRRGRRTDTQYF. The CDR3 DNA reads TGTGCCAGCAGCTTATATTTTCGCCAGAGACGGGGGAGGCGCACAGATACGCAGTATTTT. The rearrangement uses TRBV7-3 and TRBJ2-3, with D tentatively TRBD2 (6 bases). Looked up from germline, CDR1 is SGHTA and CDR2 is FQGTGA. Trimming took off 2 bases at V and 1 base at J, with 25 bases between the two ends. CDR3 size: 20 residues.

This clonotype appeared many times. The rearrangement joins TRBV30 to TRBJ2-6; D unclear. Trimming shortened V by 2 bases and J by 4 bases, and 9 bases separated the two germline ends. Germline V gene sequence: CDR1 GTSNPN, CDR2 SVGIG (reference sequence). The CDR3 loop spans 14 amino acids. CDR3 protein: CAWSSHPGANVLTF. The CDR3, as DNA: TGTGCCTGGAGTAGTCATCCCGGGGCCAACGTCCTGACTTTC.

V and J are TRBV7-9 and TRBJ2-2; D gene uncertain. CDR1 is SEHNR, CDR2 FQNEAQ, per germline (reference sequence). Deletions cut 8 bases from V and 5 bases from J, with 18 bases between. The CDR3 consists of 15 residues. The CDR3, as DNA: TGTGCCAGCCTTTCCATAGGAGAATCTACCGGGGAGCTGTTTTTT. The encoded protein is CASLSIGESTGELFF.

The V gene is TRBV28, the J gene TRBJ2-5; D ambiguous. Germline CDR1 is MDHEN and CDR2 is SYDVKM. The CDR3 is 13 amino acids. V was clipped by 2 bases and J by 1 base, with 5 bases between them. The CDR3 DNA is TGTGCCAGCAGTTTAATGGTCCAAGAGACCCAGTACTTC. Translation: CASSLMVQETQYF.

This clonotype appeared a few times. One end of the junction is discordant with germline, which a read error may explain. The chain is built from TRBV6-2 or TRBV6-3 and TRBJ2-1; D possibly matches TRBD1 or TRBD2 (5 bases each). The length of the CDR3 is 14 residues. Germline CDR1 MNHEY, CDR2 SVGEGT. The CDR3 DNA reads TGTGCCAGCAGTGATGGACGGGGCTACAATGAGCGGTTCTTC. Translated, it gives CASSDGRGYNERFF.

This clonotype was seen ten or more times. The gene calls are TRBV7-3 and TRBJ1-6; no definite D call. CDR3 length: 14 residues. Looked up from germline, CDR1 is SGHTA and CDR2 is FQGTGA. Trimming left V 5 bases short and J 8 bases short, with 13 bases between. Here the CDR3 DNA reads TGTGCCAGCAGCCGCATGGGTGCAGATTCACCCCTCCACTTT. Amino acid sequence: CASSRMGADSPLHF.

This clonotype came up many times. The chain carries TRBV20-1 and TRBJ2-1, with TRBD2 matching 13 bases. There are 14 residues in the CDR3. From germline, CDR1 is DFQATT and CDR2 SNEGSKA (reference sequence). V trimming: 5 bases; J trimming: 6 bases; junction bases outside the gene matches: 4. The CDR3 sequence is CSAPTSGRGNEQFF. CDR3 nucleotides: TGCAGTGCTCCTACTAGCGGGAGGGGCAATGAGCAGTTCTTC.

This clonotype occurred a few times. Given a much more abundant clone one base away, this may be a read error. J is TRBJ1-1 and V is TRBV12-3 or TRBV12-4; tentative D call: TRBD1 (5 bases). This CDR3 spans 13 amino acids. V shed 10 bases and J shed 4 bases, with 16 bases lying between them. The CDR3 spells CANARGGSTEAFF. The CDR3 DNA follows: TGTGCCAACGCTCGGGGGGGAAGCACTGAAGCTTTCTTT.

This clonotype was observed at least ten times. The chain combines TRBV6-5 with TRBJ2-7, with D unresolved. Germline V gene data show CDR1 as MNHEY and CDR2 as SVGAGI. The CDR3 totals 12 residues. Between the trimmed V and J ends, which lost 3 bases and 7 bases, there was a span of 10 bases. CDR3 residues: CASSYWGGEQYF. In DNA form, the CDR3 reads TGTGCCAGCAGTTATTGGGGTGGAGAGCAGTACTTC.

The gene calls are TRBV7-9 and TRBJ2-1; D is uncertain. Between the trimmed V and J ends, which lost 1 base and 3 bases, there was a span of 10 bases. Germline V gives CDR1 SEHNR, CDR2 FQNEAQ (reference sequence). This CDR3 has 15 amino acids. The CDR3 loop reads CASSLGATSYNEQFF. In DNA, the CDR3 is TGTGCCAGCAGCTTAGGGGCTACCAGCTACAATGAGCAGTTCTTC.

Points on this clonotype: This clone may be a read error of a much larger clone one base away. This chain links TRBV2 with TRBJ1-2; D is unclear. The CDR3 totals 13 residues. Germline CDR1 is SNHLY and CDR2 is FYNNEI. The CDR3 DNA follows: TGTACCAGCAGTGCCCAGGCGGACTATGGCTACACCTTC. Translating gives CTSSAQADYGYTF.

There are many counts of this clonotype. The gene calls are TRBV20-1 and TRBJ2-5, with D uncertain. Trimming pared 0 bases from V and 6 bases from J, leaving 14 bases between. The V gene's germline CDR1 is DFQATT and CDR2 SNEGSKA (reference sequence). CDR3 length equals 14 residues. CDR3 sequence reads: CSARDLQVRKTQYF. The CDR3 DNA reads TGCAGTGCTAGAGATCTGCAGGTTAGAAAGACCCAGTACTTC.